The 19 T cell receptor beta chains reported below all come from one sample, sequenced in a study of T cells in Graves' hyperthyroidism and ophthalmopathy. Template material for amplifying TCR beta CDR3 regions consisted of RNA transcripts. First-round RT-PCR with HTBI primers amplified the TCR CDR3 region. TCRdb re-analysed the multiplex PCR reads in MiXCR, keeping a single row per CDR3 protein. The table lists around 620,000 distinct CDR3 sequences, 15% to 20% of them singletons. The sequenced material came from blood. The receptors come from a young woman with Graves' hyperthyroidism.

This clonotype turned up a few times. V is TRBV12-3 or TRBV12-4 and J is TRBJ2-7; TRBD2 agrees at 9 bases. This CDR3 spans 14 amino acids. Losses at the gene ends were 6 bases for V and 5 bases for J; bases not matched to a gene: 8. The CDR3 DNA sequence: TGTGCCAGCAGATATAGCGGGAGTAACCACGAGCAGTACTTC. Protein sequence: CASRYSGSNHEQYF.

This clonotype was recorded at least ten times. CDR3 DNA sequence: TGTGCCAGCAGTCCCCGGGACAGCACAGATACGCAGTATTTT. This translates into CASSPRDSTDTQYF. This rearrangement joins TRBV28 to TRBJ2-3; D possibly uses TRBD1 or TRBD2 (5 bases each). CDR3 size: 14 residues. The V end lost 5 bases, the J end lost 0 bases, and 9 bases lay between the germline ends. Per germline, CDR1 MDHEN and CDR2 SYDVKM.

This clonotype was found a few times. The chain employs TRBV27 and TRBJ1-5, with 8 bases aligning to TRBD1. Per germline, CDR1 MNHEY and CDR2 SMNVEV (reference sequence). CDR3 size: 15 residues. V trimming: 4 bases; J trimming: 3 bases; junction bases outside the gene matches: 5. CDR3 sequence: CASSYSRGPNQPQHF. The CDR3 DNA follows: TGTGCCAGCAGTTACTCCAGGGGGCCCAATCAGCCCCAGCATTTT.

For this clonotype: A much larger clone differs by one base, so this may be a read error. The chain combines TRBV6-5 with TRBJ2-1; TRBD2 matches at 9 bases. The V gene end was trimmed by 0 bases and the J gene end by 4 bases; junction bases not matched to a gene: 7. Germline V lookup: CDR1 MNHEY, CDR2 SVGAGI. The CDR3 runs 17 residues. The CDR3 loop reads CASSYSMASGVYNEQFF. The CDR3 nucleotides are TGTGCCAGCAGTTACTCGATGGCTAGCGGGGTTTACAATGAGCAGTTCTTC.

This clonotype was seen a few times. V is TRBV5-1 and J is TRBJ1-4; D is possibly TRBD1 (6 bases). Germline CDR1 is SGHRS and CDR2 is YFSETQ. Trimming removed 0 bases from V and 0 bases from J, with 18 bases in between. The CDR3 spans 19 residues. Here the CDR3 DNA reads TGCGCCAGCAGCTTGGAGGGGGAGACAGGAGGAGCAACTAATGAAAAACTGTTTTTT. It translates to CASSLEGETGGATNEKLFF.

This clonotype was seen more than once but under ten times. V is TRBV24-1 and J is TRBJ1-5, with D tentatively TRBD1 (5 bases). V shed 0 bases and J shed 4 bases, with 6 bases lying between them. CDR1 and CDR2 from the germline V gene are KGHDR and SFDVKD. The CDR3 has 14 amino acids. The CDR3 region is CATSDLGGNQPQHF. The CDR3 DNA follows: TGTGCCACCAGTGATTTGGGGGGGAATCAGCCCCAGCATTTT.

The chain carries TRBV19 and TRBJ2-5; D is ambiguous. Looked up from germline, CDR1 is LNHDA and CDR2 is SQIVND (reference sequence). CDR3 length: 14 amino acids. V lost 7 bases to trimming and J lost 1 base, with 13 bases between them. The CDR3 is CASTATRAQETQYF. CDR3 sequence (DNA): TGTGCCAGTACGGCTACCCGCGCCCAAGAGACCCAGTACTTC.

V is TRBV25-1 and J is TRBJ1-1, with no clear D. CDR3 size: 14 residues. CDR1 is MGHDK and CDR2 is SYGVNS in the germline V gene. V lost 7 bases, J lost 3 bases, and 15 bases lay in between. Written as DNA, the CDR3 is TGTGCCAGCACCTCTTACCCTGGTGACACTGAAGCTTTCTTT. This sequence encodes CASTSYPGDTEAFF.

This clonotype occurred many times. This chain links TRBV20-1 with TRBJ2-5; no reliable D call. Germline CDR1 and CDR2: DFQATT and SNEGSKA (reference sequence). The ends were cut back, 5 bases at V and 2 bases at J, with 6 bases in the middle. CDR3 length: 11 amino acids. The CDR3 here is CSARIQETQYF. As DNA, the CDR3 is TGCAGTGCTCGGATACAAGAGACCCAGTACTTC.

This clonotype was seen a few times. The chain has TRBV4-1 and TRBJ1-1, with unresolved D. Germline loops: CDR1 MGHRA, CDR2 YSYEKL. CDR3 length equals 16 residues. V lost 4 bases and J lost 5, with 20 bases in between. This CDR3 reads CASSRRGVRPGTEAFF. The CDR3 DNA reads TGCGCCAGCAGCCGTCGTGGTGTGAGACCCGGAACTGAAGCTTTCTTT.

The DNA for the CDR3 is TGTGCCAGCAGCTTAGAAATGGGCGGTAACTATGGCTACACCTTC. As protein: CASSLEMGGNYGYTF. J is TRBJ1-2 and V is TRBV7-2, with unresolved D. The CDR3 spans 15 residues. Germline loops: CDR1 SGHTA, CDR2 FQGNSA. Trimming pared 1 base from V and 1 base from J, leaving 10 bases between.

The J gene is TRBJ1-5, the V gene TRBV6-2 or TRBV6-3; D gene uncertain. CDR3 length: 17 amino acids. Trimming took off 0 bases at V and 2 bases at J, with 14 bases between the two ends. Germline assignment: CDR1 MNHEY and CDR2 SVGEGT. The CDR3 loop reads CASSYSRPRTGNQPQHF. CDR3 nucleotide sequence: TGTGCCAGCAGTTACTCGAGGCCGCGTACGGGCAATCAGCCCCAGCATTTT.

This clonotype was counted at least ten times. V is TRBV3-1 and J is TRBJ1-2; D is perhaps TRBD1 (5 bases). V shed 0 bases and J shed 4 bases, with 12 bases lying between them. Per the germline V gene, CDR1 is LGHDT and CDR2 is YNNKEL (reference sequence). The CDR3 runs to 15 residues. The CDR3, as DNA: TGTGCCAGCAGCCAAGATATCGGACATAGCTATGGCTACACCTTC. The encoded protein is CASSQDIGHSYGYTF.

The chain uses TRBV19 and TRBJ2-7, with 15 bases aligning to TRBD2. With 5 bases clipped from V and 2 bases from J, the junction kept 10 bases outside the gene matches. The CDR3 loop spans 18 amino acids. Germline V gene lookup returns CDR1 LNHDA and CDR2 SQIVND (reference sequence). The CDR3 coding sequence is TGTGCCAGTAGTTTGATGGGACTAGCGGGAGGTTTTCCCTACGAGCAGTACTTC. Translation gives CASSLMGLAGGFPYEQYF. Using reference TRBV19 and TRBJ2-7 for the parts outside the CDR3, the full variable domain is DGGITQSPKYLFRKEGQNVTLSCEQNLNHDAMYWYRQDPGQGLRLIYYSQIVNDFQKGDIAEGYSVSREKKESFPLTVTSAQKNPTAFYLCASSLMGLAGGFPYEQYFGPGTRLTVT.

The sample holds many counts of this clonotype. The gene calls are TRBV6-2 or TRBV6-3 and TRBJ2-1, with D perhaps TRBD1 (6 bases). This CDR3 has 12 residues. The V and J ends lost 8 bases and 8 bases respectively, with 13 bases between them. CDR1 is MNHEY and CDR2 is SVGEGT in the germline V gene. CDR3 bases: TGTGCCAGCGAGGGGGATTTGGATGAGCAGTTCTTC. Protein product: CASEGDLDEQFF.

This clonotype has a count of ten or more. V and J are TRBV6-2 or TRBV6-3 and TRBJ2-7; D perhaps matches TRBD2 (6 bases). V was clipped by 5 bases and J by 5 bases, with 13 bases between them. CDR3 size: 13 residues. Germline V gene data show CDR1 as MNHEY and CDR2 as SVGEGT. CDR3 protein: CASSTESGDEQYF. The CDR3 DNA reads TGTGCCAGCAGTACAGAGTCGGGGGACGAGCAGTACTTC.

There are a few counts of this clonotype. The CDR3 DNA follows: TGCAGTGCAAACGAGCGGGAGATCTCCTACAATGAGCAGTTCTTC. As protein: CSANEREISYNEQFF. The rearrangement uses TRBV20-1 and TRBJ2-1; 8 positions agree with TRBD2. V was pared by 6 bases and J by 0 bases, with 7 bases of the junction left unmatched. Germline V gene lookup returns CDR1 DFQATT and CDR2 SNEGSKA (reference sequence). The CDR3 has 15 amino acids.

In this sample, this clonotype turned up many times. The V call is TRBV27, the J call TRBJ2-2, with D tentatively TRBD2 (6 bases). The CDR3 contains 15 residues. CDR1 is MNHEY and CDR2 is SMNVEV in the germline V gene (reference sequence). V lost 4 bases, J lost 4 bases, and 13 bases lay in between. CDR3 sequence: CASSSRERATGELFF. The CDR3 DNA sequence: TGTGCCAGCAGTTCTAGGGAGCGGGCCACCGGGGAGCTGTTTTTT.

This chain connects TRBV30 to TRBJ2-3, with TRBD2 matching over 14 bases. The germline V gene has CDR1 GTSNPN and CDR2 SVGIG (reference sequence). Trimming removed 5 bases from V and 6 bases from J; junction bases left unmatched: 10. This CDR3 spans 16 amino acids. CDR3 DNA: TGTGCCTGGGGAGGACTAGCGGGAGGATCAAGGGATACGCAGTATTTT. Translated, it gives CAWGGLAGGSRDTQYF.